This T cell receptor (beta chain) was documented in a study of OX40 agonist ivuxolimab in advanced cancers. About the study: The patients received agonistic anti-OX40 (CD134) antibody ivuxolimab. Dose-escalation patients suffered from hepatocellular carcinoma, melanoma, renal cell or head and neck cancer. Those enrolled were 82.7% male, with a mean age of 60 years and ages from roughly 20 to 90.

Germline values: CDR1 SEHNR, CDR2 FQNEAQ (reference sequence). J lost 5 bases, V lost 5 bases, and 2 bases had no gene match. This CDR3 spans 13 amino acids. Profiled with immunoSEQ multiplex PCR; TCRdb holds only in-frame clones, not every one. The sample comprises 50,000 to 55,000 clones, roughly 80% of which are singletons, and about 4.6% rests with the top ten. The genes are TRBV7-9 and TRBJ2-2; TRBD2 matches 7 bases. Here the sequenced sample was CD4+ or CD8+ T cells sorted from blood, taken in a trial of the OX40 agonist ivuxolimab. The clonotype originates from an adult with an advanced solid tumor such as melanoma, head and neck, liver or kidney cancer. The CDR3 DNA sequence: TGTGCCAGCAGCGTGGGAGGGACCGGGGAGCTGTTTTTT. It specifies CASSVGGTGELFF.